Below are 22 T cell receptor beta chains sequenced from a single sample in a study of blood T cells in healthy people across ages. Then a second PCR, running about 6 to 12 cycles, was carried out with a sample-barcoded 5' primer and a J-beta primer mix. Each CDR3 protein gets one entry after TCRdb re-called the 5' RACE reads with MiXCR. The table has 1.4 million or so distinct CDR3 sequences, approximately 42% seen once. Sequencing was carried out using blood. All receptors derive from a woman in her late teens or twenties in good health.

This clonotype was seen a handful of times. The chain links TRBV27 to TRBJ2-5; no definite D call. TRBJ2-4 matches the DNA end more closely, so the J call is doubtful. The CDR3 totals 15 residues. Germline V gene data show CDR1 as MNHEY and CDR2 as SMNVEV (reference sequence). The CDR3 region is CASSLFGTAKNIQYF. CDR3 bases: TGTGCCAGCAGTTTATTTGGTACGGCCAAAAACATTCAGTACTTC.

This clonotype was detected only a few times. The chain carries TRBV4-2 and TRBJ2-5; 11 positions agree with TRBD2. This CDR3 is 16 amino acids long. J was trimmed by 11 bases and V by 3 bases; bases with no gene match: 14. From germline, CDR1 is LGHNA and CDR2 YNFKEQ. As DNA, the CDR3 is TGTGCCAGCAGCCATCTAGCGGGAGGTTCCTACAATGAGCAGTACTTC. The encoded protein is CASSHLAGGSYNEQYF.

The chain employs TRBV20-1 and TRBJ2-7; 8 bases are a match to TRBD2. The germline gives CDR1 DFQATT, CDR2 SNEGSKA (reference sequence). With V trimmed by 6 bases and J by 7 bases, 14 bases remained unmatched. The CDR3 extends over 14 amino acids. The CDR3 reads CSAAGLGFVNEQYF. CDR3 coding DNA: TGCAGTGCCGCGGGACTAGGGTTTGTCAATGAGCAGTACTTC.

As regards this clonotype: Germline is not matched at one junction end, which may reflect a read error. The chain recombines TRBV6-2 or TRBV6-3 with TRBJ2-3; D is possibly TRBD2 (6 bases). Germline V gene lookup returns CDR1 MNHEY and CDR2 SVGEGT. The CDR3 runs 15 residues. The CDR3 reads CASSTRGLRTGTQYF. The CDR3 DNA reads as TGTGCCAGCAGTACGAGGGGACTGCGCACAGGTACGCAGTATTTT.

This clonotype was observed a handful of times. This rearrangement joins TRBV7-2 to TRBJ2-1, with 10 bases lining up with TRBD2. The trim removed 3 bases at V and 7 bases at J, leaving 6 bases unmatched. The length of the CDR3 is 15 residues. Germline V gives CDR1 SGHTA, CDR2 FQGNSA. The CDR3 DNA reads as TGTGCCAGCAGCTTCCAGCGGGGGGGCAGGAATGAGCAGTTCTTC. It specifies CASSFQRGGRNEQFF.

This sequence joins TRBV6-4 and TRBJ2-5; 8 nucleotides align to TRBD1. The CDR3 spans 15 residues. V was clipped by 6 bases and J by 11 bases; unmatched bases: 17. Germline-derived CDR1 and CDR2 are MRHNA and SNTAGT. Here the CDR3 reads CASRAGGSRNNEQYF. For the CDR3, the DNA is TGTGCCAGCAGAGCAGGGGGCTCGCGGAACAATGAGCAGTACTTC.

In its sample, this clonotype was seen many times. This chain connects TRBV7-2 to TRBJ1-1, with a tentative D call TRBD1 (6 bases). V was pared by 6 bases and J by 1 base, with 9 bases between. The CDR3 consists of 13 residues. CDR1 is SGHTA, CDR2 FQGNSA, per germline. CDR3 amino acids: CASSRGTNTEAFF. The CDR3 region has the DNA TGTGCCAGCAGTAGGGGGACGAACACTGAAGCTTTCTTT. The variable domain in full, completed from reference TRBV7-2 and TRBJ1-1, reads GAGVSQSPSNKVTEKGKDVELRCDPISGHTALYWYRQSLGQGLEFLIYFQGNSAPDKSGLPSDRFSAERTGGSVSTLTIQRTQQEDSAVYLCASSRGTNTEAFFGQGTRLTVV.

This chain links TRBV2 with TRBJ1-1, with 8 positions matching TRBD1. The V and J ends lost 8 bases and 1 base, in that order; junction bases with no gene match: 9. This CDR3 is built from 15 residues. Germline assignment: CDR1 SNHLY and CDR2 FYNNEI. The CDR3: CASVPRQGRNTEAFF. The CDR3 nucleotides are TGTGCCAGCGTACCGAGACAGGGGCGGAACACTGAAGCTTTCTTT.

The chain couples TRBV5-6 to TRBJ2-4, with TRBD1 matching over 11 bases. The J call may be wrong; the DNA end is better matched by TRBJ2-7. The CDR3 has 15 amino acids. The germline V gene encodes CDR1 SGHDT and CDR2 YYEEEE. The CDR3 spells CASSTPDRGPYEQYF. CDR3 bases: TGTGCCAGCAGCACACCGGACAGGGGGCCCTACGAGCAGTACTTC.

This chain uses TRBV7-9 with TRBJ1-5; 7 bases agree with TRBD1. CDR3 length: 15 residues. J lost 2 bases, V lost 5 bases, and 6 bases had no gene match. CDR1 and CDR2 (germline): SEHNR, FQNEAQ (reference sequence). Written as DNA, the CDR3 is TGTGCCAGCAGCGGTGGGACAGTTGGCAATCAGCCCCAGCATTTT. Residues: CASSGGTVGNQPQHF.

This chain links TRBV7-2 with TRBJ1-2; the D gene is possibly TRBD1 (6 bases). This CDR3 region has 11 residues. CDR1 is SGHTA and CDR2 is FQGNSA in the germline V gene. Trimming took 9 bases from V and 7 from J, leaving 12 bases between them. CDR3 in DNA: TGTGCCAGGGTAACAGGGTGTGGCTACACCTTC. Encoded protein: CARVTGCGYTF.

The V call is TRBV29-1, the J call TRBJ2-4; D not certain. The DNA end lines up better with TRBJ2-7; the J call may be wrong. The CDR3 runs 11 residues. Germline values: CDR1 SQVTM, CDR2 ANQGSEA. CDR3 region: CSVDAGVEQYF. The DNA of the CDR3 is TGCAGCGTTGATGCTGGGGTCGAGCAGTACTTC.

A remark on this clonotype: At one end the junction does not follow the germline gene, possibly because of a read error. This chain links TRBV12-3 or TRBV12-4 with TRBJ2-7; maybe TRBD2 (5 bases). This CDR3 is 14 amino acids long. The CDR3 nucleotides read TGTACCAGCAGCCCCCGGCAGACTAACTACGAGCAGTACTTC. It codes for CTSSPRQTNYEQYF.

The CDR3 loop is CASSQDGTRPDTQYF. The CDR3 DNA reads as TGCGCCAGCAGCCAAGACGGGACTCGGCCAGATACGCAGTATTTT. The chain recombines TRBV4-3 with TRBJ2-3, with D possibly TRBD2 on 6 matching bases. This CDR3 is built from 15 residues. The germline V gene encodes CDR1 LGHNA and CDR2 YSLEER. V lost 0 bases, J lost 4 bases, and 11 bases lay in between.

Concerning this clonotype itself: Mismatch with germline at one junction end may stem from a read error. The rearrangement uses TRBV7-7 and TRBJ2-2; 11 bases match TRBD2. The CDR3 covers 16 residues. Germline CDR1 is SSHAT and CDR2 is FNYEAQ (reference sequence). The CDR3 region is CASSKLAGDNTGELFF. CDR3 bases: TGTGCTAGCAGCAAACTAGCGGGGGACAACACCGGGGAGCTGTTTTTT.

The V and J genes are TRBV19 and TRBJ2-2; D is tentatively TRBD1 or TRBD2 (5 bases each). The CDR3 covers 14 residues. The V end was cut by 5 bases, the J end by 7 bases, with 14 bases between. Germline CDR1 reads LNHDA; CDR2 reads SQIVND (reference sequence). As DNA, the CDR3 is TGTGCCAGTAGTCTAGGGACCTATAGCGGGGAGCTGTTTTTT. As protein: CASSLGTYSGELFF.

This clonotype showed up just a few times. This chain uses TRBV14 with TRBJ1-1; a weak D match, TRBD1 (6 bases). The CDR3 totals 18 residues. The germline gives CDR1 SGHDN, CDR2 FVKESK. V shed 3 bases and J shed 5 bases, with 25 bases lying between them. The DNA of the CDR3 is TGTGCCAGCAGCCAGGGATGGGAGACGAGGGGGAGTCGGACTGAAGCTTTCTTT. This sequence encodes CASSQGWETRGSRTEAFF.

This clonotype was counted a single time. V is TRBV10-3 and J is TRBJ1-2; D is unresolved. The CDR3 loop spans 15 amino acids. Germline V gene data show CDR1 as ENHRY and CDR2 as SYGVKD. The V and J ends lost 5 bases and 5 bases respectively, with 18 bases between them. The CDR3 DNA sequence: TGTGCCATCAGTCTAGCCTTCGACACGGCTTATGGCTACACCTTC. Translation: CAISLAFDTAYGYTF.

The gene calls are TRBV6-5 and TRBJ1-1, with D possibly TRBD1 on 6 matching bases. Per the germline V gene, CDR1 is MNHEY and CDR2 is SVGAGI. V gave up 5 bases and J gave up 5 bases, with 18 bases separating them. CDR3 length: 15 amino acids. CDR3 sequence: CASSRSRGARTEAFF. The CDR3 nucleotides are TGTGCCAGCAGTAGGTCTAGGGGGGCGCGAACTGAAGCTTTCTTT.

This clonotype was counted at least ten times. The V and J genes are TRBV27 and TRBJ2-5; 10 nucleotides agree with TRBD1. The J segment lost 7 bases and the V segment lost 8 bases, leaving 13 bases of the junction unmatched. The germline V gene encodes CDR1 MNHEY and CDR2 SMNVEV (reference sequence). The CDR3 runs to 15 residues. CDR3 in DNA: TGTGCCAGCCGGCCTGGGACAGGGGTAGGTTCGACCCAGTACTTC. It codes for CASRPGTGVGSTQYF.

The J gene is TRBJ2-5, the V gene TRBV4-2, with 8 positions matching TRBD2. From germline, CDR1 is LGHNA and CDR2 YNFKEQ. The CDR3 spans 16 residues. V shed 3 bases and J 7 bases; nucleotides not matched to a gene: 13. The CDR3 bases are TGTGCCAGCAGCCATAGTTCGGGGGGGCAGGAAGGGACCCAGTACTTC. This translates into CASSHSSGGQEGTQYF.

This clonotype was detected a few times. The chain uses TRBV20-1 and TRBJ2-3; D remains unclear. Germline V gene lookup returns CDR1 DFQATT and CDR2 SNEGSKA (reference sequence). The CDR3 runs to 15 residues. Trimming removed 6 bases at V and 1 base at J, with 17 bases between. CDR3 bases: TGCAGTGCCATGGACGTCTCCCGAGGCACAGATACGCAGTATTTT. Amino acid sequence: CSAMDVSRGTDTQYF.